Listed here are 10 T cell receptor beta chains from one sample, sequenced in a study of memory CD4+ T cells and cytomegalovirus serostatus. Single viable CD3+CD4+CD8-CD45RO+ cells were sorted as the memory CD4+ T cells. TCRdb keeps only in-frame clones here, not all; method: immunoSEQ multiplex PCR. The repertoire includes 35,000 to 50,000 clones, 65% to 80% of them detected once, and less than 0.6% sits in the top ten. The sample taken for sequencing was memory CD4+ T cells from blood. The receptors stem from an adult in good health and CMV-seronegative.

V and J are TRBV7-2 and TRBJ2-2; unclear D gene. Per the germline V gene, CDR1 is SGHTA and CDR2 is FQGNSA. CDR3 size: 13 residues. Trimming left V 0 bases short and J 3 bases short, with 2 bases between. For the CDR3, the DNA is TGTGCCAGCAGCTTAGCCCACACCGGGGAGCTGTTTTTT. It is translated as CASSLAHTGELFF. Full variable domain (outside the CDR3, taken from reference TRBV7-2 and TRBJ2-2): GAGVSQSPSNKVTEKGKDVELRCDPISGHTALYWYRQSLGQGLEFLIYFQGNSAPDKSGLPSDRFSAERTGGSVSTLTIQRTQQEDSAVYLCASSLAHTGELFFGEGSRLTVL.

This clone was observed a handful of times. The rearrangement links TRBV7-9 to TRBJ1-6; no firm D call. CDR1 is SEHNR and CDR2 is FQNEAQ in the germline V gene (reference sequence). The CDR3 runs to 12 residues. V was trimmed by 3 bases and J by 8 bases, leaving 5 bases between them. The CDR3 DNA reads as TGTGCCAGCAGCTTCGATTATTCACCCCTCCACTTT. Translating gives CASSFDYSPLHF.

The count of this clone is one. The chain is built from TRBV5-1 and TRBJ1-2, with TRBD1 identical over 8 bases. The CDR3 has 14 amino acids. Trimming at V came to 4 bases and at J to 6 bases, leaving 8 bases not matched to a gene. The germline V gene has CDR1 SGHRS and CDR2 YFSETQ. In nucleotides, the CDR3 is TGCGCCAGCAGCATCCGCCTACAGGGGGATGGCTACACCTTC. Translation: CASSIRLQGDGYTF.

The J gene is TRBJ1-6, the V gene TRBV2, with D tentatively TRBD1 (6 bases). Trimming pared 9 bases from V and 7 bases from J, leaving 25 bases between. This CDR3 comprises 17 residues. CDR1 is SNHLY, CDR2 FYNNEI, per germline. This CDR3 reads CARSLQGTISGNSPLHF. DNA of the CDR3: TGTGCCAGATCGTTACAGGGAACTATTAGCGGGAATTCACCCCTCCACTTT.

The V call is TRBV5-8, the J call TRBJ1-2; D may be TRBD1 (6 bases). Trimming took off 4 bases at V and 0 bases at J, with 16 bases between the two ends. This CDR3 is built from 16 residues. Per the germline V gene, CDR1 is SGHTS and CDR2 is YDEGEE. This chain's CDR3 is CASSPGTSIANYGYTF. For the CDR3, the DNA is TGTGCCAGCAGCCCCGGGACATCGATAGCTAACTATGGCTACACCTTC.

This clone occurred a few times. V gene TRBV2 combines with J gene TRBJ2-7; tentative D call: TRBD2 (5 bases). Trimming pared 7 bases from V and 4 bases from J, leaving 14 bases between. The length of the CDR3 is 13 residues. CDR1 is SNHLY and CDR2 is FYNNEI in the germline V gene. In DNA form, the CDR3 reads TGTGCCAGCAAGGACTCCTTCGAGTACGAGCAGTACTTC. Its protein product is CASKDSFEYEQYF.

The chain joins TRBV2 to TRBJ1-2; TRBD1 might be the D (6 bases). The CDR3 runs 12 residues. V was cut by 6 bases and J by 8 bases, with 13 bases left in between. Germline CDR1 is SNHLY and CDR2 is FYNNEI. The chain's CDR3 is CASSIGTTGYTF. CDR3 bases: TGTGCCAGCAGCATTGGGACAACCGGCTACACCTTC.

This clone was seen a single time. The chain combines TRBV6-5 with TRBJ2-5, with 9 bases matching TRBD1. The CDR3 is 14 amino acids. Unmatched junction bases numbered 4, after V lost 5 bases and J lost 3 bases. The germline V gene has CDR1 MNHEY and CDR2 SVGAGI. Here the CDR3 reads CASSQTGGEETQYF. The CDR3 DNA reads as TGTGCCAGCAGTCAGACAGGGGGTGAAGAGACCCAGTACTTC.

J is TRBJ2-2 and V is TRBV7-2, with D perhaps matching TRBD1 or TRBD2 (6 bases each). The CDR3 has 15 amino acids. V lost 7 bases and J lost 6, with 18 bases in between. Germline V gene lookup returns CDR1 SGHTA and CDR2 FQGNSA. In nucleotides, the CDR3 is TGTGCCAGCACCCCACGGTCGGGGGCTCCCGGGGAGCTGTTTTTT. As protein: CASTPRSGAPGELFF.

The V gene is TRBV6-1, the J gene TRBJ2-5, with D maybe TRBD1 (5 bases). The CDR3 consists of 15 residues. V lost 7 bases and J 2 bases, leaving 17 bases between the germline ends. Germline lookup yields CDR1 MNHNS and CDR2 SASEGT. The CDR3 nucleotides read TGTGCCAGCATGGTACGACAGAGAGTACAAGAGACCCAGTACTTC. Protein sequence: CASMVRQRVQETQYF.